One sample yielded the 27 T cell receptor beta chains listed below, sequenced in a study of blood T cell repertoires in COVID-19 (dated by TCRdb to the early 2020s). The method was the immunoSEQ multiplex PCR assay. TCRdb stores this immuneACCESS table with in-frame sequences only. Part of the clones is absent; in the studies checked, under half of the shortfall reflects unresolved V genes, and no reason is known for the rest. Recorded for this sample are some 260,000 clones; around 84% of them occurred a single time. Of the sample, more than 1.5% is held by the ten largest clones. Sequenced sample: PBMCs or T cells enriched from blood (not recorded which). The receptors originated from a man aged 35-49 years who had recovered from COVID-19.

This chain links TRBV5-4 with TRBJ2-6; 7 positions agree with TRBD1. Germline trimming cut 0 bases from V and 3 bases from J; bases unmatched to any gene: 6. The CDR3 runs 17 residues. Germline V gene sequence: CDR1 SGHNT, CDR2 YYREEE (reference sequence). The CDR3 DNA follows: TGTGCCAGCAGCTTGGTGTCAGGGGGTTTTGGGGCCAACGTCCTGACTTTC. This gives the protein CASSLVSGGFGANVLTF.

CDR3 in DNA: TGCGCCAGCAGCTTACTAGTCGGTGAGCAGTTCTTC. As protein: CASSLLVGEQFF. The chain joins TRBV5-1 to TRBJ2-1; tentative D call: TRBD2 (5 bases). The V end lost 2 bases, the J end lost 9 bases, and 9 bases lay between the germline ends. The CDR3 consists of 12 residues. Germline-derived CDR1 and CDR2 are SGHRS and YFSETQ.

This clone has only one observation. V and J are TRBV7-7 and TRBJ2-1; 9 nucleotides agree with TRBD2. Germline V lookup: CDR1 SSHAT, CDR2 FNYEAQ (reference sequence). V gave up 3 bases and J gave up 5 bases; unmatched junction bases: 5. The CDR3 loop spans 15 amino acids. In DNA, the CDR3 is TGTGCCAGCAGCTTGCGGGAGGGCCTCGACAATGAGCAGTTCTTC. This translates into CASSLREGLDNEQFF.

The V and J genes are TRBV28 and TRBJ2-7, with a tentative D call TRBD2 (6 bases). This CDR3 has 18 amino acids. Trimming removed 3 bases at V and 5 bases at J, with 26 bases between. Germline assignment: CDR1 MDHEN and CDR2 SYDVKM. The CDR3 sequence is CASSFREGHRVGGHEQYF. The CDR3 nucleotides are TGTGCCAGCAGTTTTCGAGAGGGTCATCGGGTTGGAGGGCACGAGCAGTACTTC.

The rearrangement joins TRBV28 to TRBJ2-7; 8 positions agree with TRBD1. V shed 5 bases and J 0 bases; nucleotides not matched to a gene: 6. This CDR3 has 15 residues. The germline V gene encodes CDR1 MDHEN and CDR2 SYDVKM. The chain's CDR3 is CASSLLGTGSYEQYF. The DNA of the CDR3 is TGTGCCAGCAGTCTACTTGGGACAGGCTCCTACGAGCAGTACTTC.

The V and J genes are TRBV12-3 or TRBV12-4 and TRBJ1-1, with D possibly being TRBD1 (5 bases). V lost 8 bases and J 10 bases, leaving 11 bases between the germline ends. The CDR3 sequence is 10 residues long. The CDR3 reads CASGDFGAFF. CDR3 bases: TGTGCCAGCGGGGACTTTGGAGCTTTCTTT.

This chain connects TRBV5-1 to TRBJ2-7; possibly TRBD2 for D (5 bases). The CDR3 covers 12 residues. Germline-derived CDR1 and CDR2 are SGHRS and YFSETQ. V shed 7 bases and J shed 4 bases, with 12 bases lying between them. DNA for the CDR3: TGCGCCAGCGGGAGTACAAGATACGAGCAGTACTTC. The encoded protein is CASGSTRYEQYF.

The chain joins TRBV7-9 to TRBJ1-1, with D possibly being TRBD1 (5 bases). The germline CDR1 and CDR2 sequences are SEHNR and FQNEAQ (reference sequence). V shed 3 bases and J shed 1 base, with 12 bases lying between them. This CDR3 is 15 amino acids long. The CDR3 DNA reads as TGTGCCAGCAGCTTTTTTTATAGGGGGAACACTGAAGCTTTCTTT. Translated, it gives CASSFFYRGNTEAFF. Drawing the rest from reference TRBV7-9 and TRBJ1-1, the complete variable domain is DTGVSQNPRHKITKRGQNVTFRCDPISEHNRLYWYRQTLGQGPEFLTYFQNEAQLEKSRLLSDRFSAERPKGSFSTLEIQRTEQGDSAMYLCASSFFYRGNTEAFFGQGTRLTVV.

This clone occurred many times. This rearrangement joins TRBV9 to TRBJ2-1; 10 bases are shared with TRBD2. Trimming took 4 bases from V and 2 from J; bases not matched to a gene: 3. The CDR3 runs to 15 residues. Germline V gene lookup returns CDR1 SGDLS and CDR2 YYNGEE. CDR3 in DNA: TGTGCCAGCAGCCGGACTAGCGGTACCTACAATGAGCAGTTCTTC. Amino acids: CASSRTSGTYNEQFF.

The V gene is TRBV7-9, the J gene TRBJ2-1, with 10 bases lining up with TRBD2. Germline CDR1 SEHNR, CDR2 FQNEAQ (reference sequence). This CDR3 is 15 amino acids long. V gave up 5 bases and J gave up 4 bases; unmatched junction bases: 5. In DNA form, the CDR3 reads TGTGCCAGCAGCCCGGGACTAGCGATTTACAATGAGCAGTTCTTC. It encodes CASSPGLAIYNEQFF.

This clone occurred once. In DNA form, the CDR3 reads TGTGCCAGCAGTTCGGACAGGACCTATGGCTACACCTTC. Encoded protein: CASSSDRTYGYTF. J is TRBJ1-2 and V is TRBV12-3 or TRBV12-4, with 7 nucleotides matching TRBD1. CDR3 size: 13 residues. V was pared by 4 bases and J by 4 bases, with 3 bases of the junction left unmatched.

The count of this clone is one. The rearrangement links TRBV4-1 to TRBJ2-1; maybe TRBD2 (5 bases). Looked up from germline, CDR1 is MGHRA and CDR2 is YSYEKL. The CDR3 consists of 14 residues. Trimming pared 1 base from V and 9 bases from J, leaving 13 bases between. The CDR3 nucleotides are TGCGCCAGCAGCCAAGTCCCCGGGATGCGTGAGCAGTTCTTC. It encodes CASSQVPGMREQFF.

This clone has more than one count but fewer than ten. The chain is built from TRBV27 and TRBJ1-6; D might be TRBD1 (5 bases). V was shortened by 7 bases and J by 5 bases, with 15 bases between the two germline ends. CDR3 length equals 15 residues. Per germline, CDR1 MNHEY and CDR2 SMNVEV (reference sequence). The CDR3 spells CASNPGLTNNSPLHF. The DNA for the CDR3 is TGTGCCAGCAACCCGGGACTTACCAATAATTCACCCCTCCACTTT.

This clone was detected only once. This sequence joins TRBV6-5 and TRBJ2-1; D is unresolved. V lost 2 bases and J 2 bases, leaving 4 bases between the germline ends. This CDR3 spans 13 amino acids. Germline CDR1 and CDR2: MNHEY and SVGAGI. The CDR3 here is CASSYAAYNEQFF. For the CDR3, the DNA is TGTGCCAGCAGTTACGCAGCCTACAATGAGCAGTTCTTC.

This CDR3 reads CATSRDTSSGLAKNIQYF. CDR3 bases: TGTGCCACCAGCAGAGACACCTCTAGCGGACTAGCCAAAAACATTCAGTACTTC. The chain combines TRBV15 with TRBJ2-4, with 7 bases aligning to TRBD2. CDR3 size: 18 residues. The germline V gene encodes CDR1 LNHNV and CDR2 YYDKDF (reference sequence). V was pared by 0 bases and J by 0 bases, with 8 bases of the junction left unmatched.

The rearrangement links TRBV9 to TRBJ2-2; TRBD2 matches at 12 bases. The V and J ends lost 3 bases and 0 bases, in that order; junction bases with no gene match: 6. CDR1 is SGDLS and CDR2 is YYNGEE in the germline V gene. This CDR3 has 18 residues. CDR3 sequence (DNA): TGTGCCAGCAGCGGCGGACTAGCGGGGTACACGAACACCGGGGAGCTGTTTTTT. It yields the protein CASSGGLAGYTNTGELFF.

The chain links TRBV7-9 to TRBJ1-5, with 8 positions matching TRBD1. The V segment lost 5 bases and the J segment 3 bases; nucleotides outside the gene matches: 9. Looked up from germline, CDR1 is SEHNR and CDR2 is FQNEAQ (reference sequence). This CDR3 has 16 residues. As DNA, the CDR3 is TGTGCCAGCAGCCTAACTCAGGGGGCGAACAATCAGCCCCAGCATTTT. Translation: CASSLTQGANNQPQHF.

This clone was recorded only once. This chain uses TRBV19 with TRBJ2-7; 7 bases are a match to TRBD1. CDR3 size: 13 residues. V shed 4 bases, J shed 3 bases, and the junction held 3 bases outside the gene matches. Germline CDR1 LNHDA, CDR2 SQIVND (reference sequence). CDR3 bases: TGTGCCAGTAGTACCTCAGGGGGCTACGAGCAGTACTTC. Translation: CASSTSGGYEQYF.

This clone was counted a few times. The V call is TRBV6-5, the J call TRBJ1-2, with D tentatively TRBD1 (6 bases). This CDR3 has 15 residues. Trimming took 7 bases from V and 4 from J, leaving 19 bases between them. Germline CDR1 is MNHEY and CDR2 is SVGAGI. The CDR3 DNA reads TGTGCCAGCATCCGGACAGACTCAAAAGGCTATGGCTACACCTTC. It is translated as CASIRTDSKGYGYTF.

The chain couples TRBV12-5 to TRBJ2-5; no firm D call. Germline V gives CDR1 LGHNT, CDR2 FRNRAP. Trimming shortened V by 2 bases and J by 5 bases, and 9 bases separated the two germline ends. The CDR3 has 13 residues. Written as DNA, the CDR3 is TGTGCTAGTGGTTTGAACAGCATTGAGACCCAGTACTTC. This encodes CASGLNSIETQYF.

By share, this clone counts as medium-sized. This chain connects TRBV5-1 to TRBJ1-3; D uncertain. V was trimmed by 7 bases and J by 0 bases, leaving 11 bases between them. From germline, CDR1 is SGHRS and CDR2 YFSETQ. This CDR3 is 14 amino acids long. CDR3 coding DNA: TGCGCCAGCTCCGAGGTGGGCTCTGGAAACACCATATATTTT. Translating it yields CASSEVGSGNTIYF.

This rearrangement joins TRBV7-9 to TRBJ1-2; TRBD1 might be the D (5 bases). Per germline, CDR1 SEHNR and CDR2 FQNEAQ (reference sequence). With 0 bases removed from V and 8 bases from J, the gap between germline ends came to 22 bases. The CDR3 sequence is 17 residues long. The CDR3 here is CASSLARGYPGIGGYTF. As DNA, the CDR3 is TGTGCCAGCAGCTTAGCGCGGGGCTACCCAGGGATCGGGGGCTACACCTTC.

This clone appeared a few times. The chain carries TRBV29-1 and TRBJ1-1; D unclear. Germline CDR1 and CDR2: SQVTM and ANQGSEA. The CDR3 is 12 residues long. The V and J ends lost 3 bases and 1 base respectively, with 6 bases between them. The CDR3 DNA sequence: TGCAGCGTTGACGGAGCGAACACTGAAGCTTTCTTT. Translating gives CSVDGANTEAFF.

The CDR3 DNA is TGTGCCAGCAGCGGGGGAGGACCCTACAATGAGCAGTTCTTC. This sequence encodes CASSGGGPYNEQFF. The genes are TRBV28 and TRBJ2-1, with a possible D match to TRBD2 (6 bases). CDR3 length: 14 amino acids. CDR1 and CDR2 (germline): MDHEN, SYDVKM. The V gene lost 6 bases and the J gene lost 2 bases, with 11 bases spanning the gap.

This clone has more than one count but fewer than ten. The rearrangement links TRBV18 to TRBJ2-7; 7 nucleotides agree with TRBD2. From germline, CDR1 is KGHSH and CDR2 LQKENI. The length of the CDR3 is 13 residues. J was trimmed by 4 bases and V by 5 bases; bases with no gene match: 5. This chain's CDR3 is CASSERGGYEQYF. In DNA form, the CDR3 reads TGTGCCAGCTCAGAGCGGGGAGGATACGAGCAGTACTTC. Looking up the rest from reference TRBV18 and TRBJ2-7 gives the full variable domain: NAGVMQNPRHLVRRRGQEARLRCSPMKGHSHVYWYRQLPEEGLKFMVYLQKENIIDESGMPKERFSAEFPKEGPSILRIQQVVRGDSAAYFCASSERGGYEQYFGPGTRLTVT.

The V call is TRBV12-3 or TRBV12-4, the J call TRBJ2-7; D perhaps matches TRBD1 (6 bases). The CDR3 has 13 residues. V lost 1 base to trimming and J lost 4 bases, with 8 bases between them. The CDR3 nucleotides are TGTGCCAGCAGTTTAGTACAGGGTTACGAGCAGTACTTC. As protein: CASSLVQGYEQYF.

This chain links TRBV21-1 with TRBJ1-6; TRBD1 is taken as the D call from the table, unchecked against the DNA. TRBV21-1 is reported as a pseudogene. The CDR3 loop spans 13 amino acids. In DNA form, the CDR3 reads TGTGCCAGCAGCAAAGGGTTCAGGGCGCGTCTCCACTTT. As protein: CASSKGFRARLHF.